The 12 T cell receptor beta chains below were found in one sample sequenced in a study of cytomegalovirus exposure and HLA in healthy donors. The PCR used 60 Vbeta and 13 Jbeta primers. Sequencing was performed with immunoSEQ multiplex PCR; in TCRdb, only in-frame clones are kept and a portion is missing. The sample lists 70,000 to 90,000 clones; 55% to 65% were seen once. Sequencing was done on a sample of PBMCs. These receptors originate from a woman in her 40s in good health and CMV-seropositive.

The genes are TRBV7-9 and TRBJ1-4; TRBD1 matches at 8 bases. The CDR3 contains 14 residues. The germline V gene has CDR1 SEHNR and CDR2 FQNEAQ (reference sequence). The trim removed 4 bases at V and 6 bases at J, leaving 4 bases unmatched. Here the CDR3 DNA reads TGTGCCAGCAGCTCAGGGGGCGAGCATGAAAAACTGTTTTTT. Protein product: CASSSGGEHEKLFF. The full variable domain, in which reference TRBV7-9 and TRBJ1-4 provide the parts outside the CDR3, is DTGVSQNPRHKITKRGQNVTFRCDPISEHNRLYWYRQTLGQGPEFLTYFQNEAQLEKSRLLSDRFSAERPKGSFSTLEIQRTEQGDSAMYLCASSSGGEHEKLFFGSGTQLSVL.

There are a few counts of this clone. V is TRBV4-1 and J is TRBJ2-2; D gene ambiguous. The V gene lost 4 bases and the J gene lost 1 base, with 13 bases spanning the gap. The germline V gene encodes CDR1 MGHRA and CDR2 YSYEKL. The CDR3 runs 16 residues. The CDR3 coding sequence is TGCGCCAGCAGCCGCAACTTTTTTAGGAACACCGGGGAGCTGTTTTTT. Translated: CASSRNFFRNTGELFF.

This clone was detected a few times. The gene calls are TRBV2 and TRBJ1-5; no clear D. The CDR3 is 14 amino acids. CDR1 and CDR2 (germline): SNHLY, FYNNEI. The V end lost 6 bases, the J end lost 6 bases, and 15 bases lay between the germline ends. CDR3 protein: CASSVTTTIQPQHF. CDR3 DNA: TGTGCCAGCAGCGTTACAACAACGATTCAGCCCCAGCATTTT. Filled out from reference TRBV2 and TRBJ1-5, the complete variable domain reads EPEVTQTPSHQVTQMGQEVILRCVPISNHLYFYWYRQILGQKVEFLVSFYNNEISEKSEIFDDQFSVERPDGSNFTLKIRSTKLEDSAMYFCASSVTTTIQPQHFGDGTRLSIL.

The chain joins TRBV6-1 to TRBJ1-3; TRBD1 is a possible D gene (5 bases). Germline loops: CDR1 MNHNS, CDR2 SASEGT. The germline V and J ends were trimmed by 2 bases and 16 bases, with 24 bases remaining between them. This CDR3 has 15 residues. The CDR3 here is CASSETHGGHGHQYF. CDR3 coding DNA: TGTGCCAGCAGTGAAACCCACGGAGGGCACGGACACCAGTATTTT.

In its sample, this clone was seen once. The gene calls are TRBV28 and TRBJ1-5; 7 bases fit TRBD1. With 4 bases clipped from V and 9 bases from J, the junction kept 9 bases outside the gene matches. This CDR3 contains 14 residues. Germline assignment: CDR1 MDHEN and CDR2 SYDVKM. Here the CDR3 reads CASSSTGAAGPQHF. The DNA of the CDR3 is TGTGCCAGCAGTTCCACAGGGGCCGCAGGGCCCCAGCATTTT.

This clone was picked up a small number of times. For the CDR3, the DNA is TGTGCCAGCAGTGACAGGGCGAACACTGAAGCTTTCTTT. This sequence encodes CASSDRANTEAFF. V gene TRBV27 combines with J gene TRBJ1-1; 7 bases line up with TRBD1. Trimming cost V 5 bases and J 1 base; bases outside gene matches: 1. Germline V gene sequence: CDR1 MNHEY, CDR2 SMNVEV (reference sequence). CDR3 length: 13 residues.

By its share, this clone is medium-sized. The chain combines TRBV6-4 with TRBJ2-3, with D possibly matching TRBD2 (5 bases). V lost 2 bases and J lost 0, with 6 bases in between. CDR3 length: 14 amino acids. Germline loops: CDR1 MRHNA, CDR2 SNTAGT. CDR3: CASSDGGSTDTQYF. The CDR3 coding sequence is TGTGCCAGCAGTGACGGCGGGAGCACAGATACGCAGTATTTT.

This clone was counted only a few times. The chain employs TRBV11-3 and TRBJ2-1, with 14 bases fitting TRBD2. Germline V gene sequence: CDR1 SGHNT, CDR2 YENEEA. The J segment lost 8 bases and the V segment lost 4 bases, leaving 10 bases of the junction unmatched. The CDR3 is 17 amino acids. The CDR3 DNA is TGTGCCAGCAGCTCTCGGACTAGCGGGAGGAAGGATCATGAGCAGTTCTTC. It specifies CASSSRTSGRKDHEQFF.

This clone has just one count. The gene calls are TRBV9 and TRBJ2-3, with D tentatively TRBD2 (5 bases). The germline gives CDR1 SGDLS, CDR2 YYNGEE. The V gene lost 0 bases and the J gene lost 9 bases, with 11 bases spanning the gap. This CDR3 has 13 residues. CDR3 amino acids: CASSVGGQATQYF. The CDR3 DNA sequence: TGTGCCAGCAGCGTAGGCGGGCAGGCAACGCAGTATTTT.

The chain uses TRBV5-1 and TRBJ2-1; possible D gene TRBD1, 6 bases. The CDR3 totals 12 residues. From germline, CDR1 is SGHRS and CDR2 YFSETQ. V was pared by 4 bases and J by 7 bases, with 9 bases between. CDR3 sequence reads: CASSKQGNEQFF. The CDR3, as DNA: TGCGCCAGCAGCAAACAGGGTAATGAGCAGTTCTTC.

The chain joins TRBV25-1 to TRBJ2-2; D is possibly TRBD1 (7 bases). CDR1 is MGHDK and CDR2 is SYGVNS in the germline V gene. CDR3 size: 17 residues. The V end was cut by 5 bases, the J end by 5 bases, with 21 bases between. CDR3 in DNA: TGTGCCAGCAGTCCAGGGGGATGGGGGGCAGGGACCGGGGAGCTGTTTTTT. This encodes CASSPGGWGAGTGELFF.

The rearrangement uses TRBV27 and TRBJ2-1; 12 bases are a match to TRBD2. J lost 1 base, V lost 5 bases, and 6 bases had no gene match. Germline V CDR1 and CDR2: MNHEY, SMNVEV (reference sequence). The CDR3 is 17 amino acids. CDR3 in amino acids: CASSIRTSGISYNEQFF. CDR3 DNA: TGTGCCAGCAGTATACGGACTAGCGGGATTTCCTACAATGAGCAGTTCTTC.